One sample yielded the 30 T cell receptor beta chains listed below, sequenced in a study of cytomegalovirus exposure and HLA in healthy donors. PCR amplification relied on 60 Vbeta primers (plus 13 Jbeta primers). The method was immunoSEQ multiplex PCR; TCRdb's version includes in-frame clones alone and lacks a portion of them. The data contain around 200,000 clones, roughly 72% of them singletons. Sequencing used PBMCs. The source is a man aged 30 to 45 in good health and CMV-seronegative.

The chain is built from TRBV6-5 and TRBJ2-1; 9 bases are shared with TRBD2. The CDR3 covers 15 residues. Germline-derived CDR1 and CDR2 are MNHEY and SVGAGI. V was pared by 5 bases and J by 0 bases, with 2 bases of the junction left unmatched. The chain's CDR3 is CASSPTSGSYNEQFF. The DNA for the CDR3 is TGTGCCAGCAGTCCGACTAGCGGCTCCTACAATGAGCAGTTCTTC.

In the case of this clone: Mismatch with germline at one junction end may stem from a read error. The CDR3: CSSTQGHNEQFF. The CDR3 nucleotides read TGTTCCAGCACGCAGGGTCACAATGAGCAGTTCTTC. The chain has TRBV7-9 and TRBJ2-1; possibly TRBD1 for D (5 bases). This CDR3 is built from 12 residues. Germline CDR1 SEHNR, CDR2 FQNEAQ (reference sequence).

In regard to this clone: Relative to the germline gene, one junction end is altered; a read error may explain this. This chain links TRBV5-6 with TRBJ2-7; 9 bases match TRBD1. This CDR3 has 15 amino acids. CDR1 is SGHDT, CDR2 YYEEEE, per germline. The CDR3 DNA follows: TGTGCCGGCAGCCTACCGGGACAGGGTATGTACGAGCAGTACTTC. Protein: CAGSLPGQGMYEQYF.

The J gene is TRBJ1-1, the V gene TRBV4-1, with TRBD1 as a possible D gene (6 bases). This CDR3 has 16 amino acids. Germline values: CDR1 MGHRA, CDR2 YSYEKL. Trimming shortened V by 1 base and J by 0 bases, and 12 bases separated the two germline ends. CDR3 region: CASSQAPGTLNTEAFF. In DNA form, the CDR3 reads TGCGCCAGCAGCCAAGCCCCCGGGACACTGAACACTGAAGCTTTCTTT.

The chain couples TRBV6-5 to TRBJ2-7, with 8 bases fitting TRBD2. The ends lost 6 bases at V and 0 bases at J; junction bases unmatched: 7. There are 15 residues in the CDR3. Germline V gene data show CDR1 as MNHEY and CDR2 as SVGAGI. CDR3 amino acids: CASRVTGTSSYEQYF. CDR3 nucleotide sequence: TGTGCCAGCAGAGTGACCGGGACTAGCTCCTACGAGCAGTACTTC.

This chain connects TRBV6-6 to TRBJ2-5; D gene ambiguous. The CDR3 sequence is 13 residues long. Looked up from germline, CDR1 is MNHNY and CDR2 is SVGAGI (reference sequence). V was shortened by 2 bases and J by 1 base, with 5 bases between the two germline ends. The CDR3 DNA is TGTGCCAGCAGTTACGCAGTCCAAGAGACCCAGTACTTC. It translates to CASSYAVQETQYF.

This clone was found a few times. V is TRBV4-1 and J is TRBJ2-2, with 8 nucleotides matching TRBD2. CDR1 and CDR2 from the germline V gene are MGHRA and YSYEKL. V lost 6 bases to trimming and J lost 7 bases; unmatched junction nucleotides: 7. The CDR3 has 14 amino acids. The CDR3 protein is CASRPGGGSGELFF. In DNA form, the CDR3 reads TGCGCCAGCAGACCCGGCGGGGGGAGCGGGGAGCTGTTTTTT.

V and J are TRBV4-1 and TRBJ2-7; 11 positions agree with TRBD1. Germline V gene data show CDR1 as MGHRA and CDR2 as YSYEKL. J lost 4 bases, V lost 3 bases, and 5 bases had no gene match. CDR3 length equals 15 residues. CDR3 DNA: TGCGCCAGCAGCCACCCCGGACAGGGGGCTTACGAGCAGTACTTC. Encoded protein: CASSHPGQGAYEQYF.

This clone was picked up one time. The rearrangement links TRBV6-5 to TRBJ2-7; D might be TRBD2 (5 bases). V dropped 0 bases and J dropped 5 bases, with 14 bases sitting between them. This CDR3 is 15 amino acids long. The germline CDR1 and CDR2 sequences are MNHEY and SVGAGI. CDR3 loop: CASSYSSLGGDEQYF. Here the CDR3 DNA reads TGTGCCAGCAGTTACTCGAGTTTAGGAGGAGACGAGCAGTACTTC.

The rearrangement joins TRBV10-3 to TRBJ1-1, with D perhaps matching TRBD1 (6 bases). The CDR3 contains 15 residues. Germline V lookup: CDR1 ENHRY, CDR2 SYGVKD. V lost 0 bases to trimming and J lost 5 bases, with 13 bases between them. The CDR3 reads CAISESGGRGTEAFF. In DNA form, the CDR3 reads TGTGCCATCAGTGAGTCCGGGGGGCGAGGAACTGAAGCTTTCTTT.

The gene calls are TRBV27 and TRBJ1-4, with 7 bases identical to TRBD1. The CDR3 has 15 amino acids. J was trimmed by 7 bases and V by 5 bases; bases with no gene match: 10. Per the germline V gene, CDR1 is MNHEY and CDR2 is SMNVEV (reference sequence). The CDR3 protein is CASSTNRGWGEKLFF. In nucleotides, the CDR3 is TGTGCCAGCAGTACGAACAGGGGCTGGGGTGAAAAACTGTTTTTT.

The J gene is TRBJ2-5, the V gene TRBV5-1; D not resolved. The V gene's germline CDR1 is SGHRS and CDR2 YFSETQ. The V and J ends lost 1 base and 0 bases respectively, with 13 bases between them. The CDR3 is 16 amino acids. The DNA of the CDR3 is TGCGCCAGCAGCTTGATCGCGCGTTCGAACCAAGAGACCCAGTACTTC. Protein product: CASSLIARSNQETQYF.

The chain carries TRBV29-1 and TRBJ2-7; D is undetermined. The CDR3 contains 12 residues. V lost 5 bases, J lost 7 bases, and 15 bases lay in between. Germline assignment: CDR1 SQVTM and CDR2 ANQGSEA. CDR3 region: CSVRVLGSEQYF. CDR3 DNA: TGCAGCGTTCGCGTCCTCGGGTCGGAGCAGTACTTC.

The V call is TRBV28, the J call TRBJ1-1, with D tentatively TRBD1 (5 bases). This CDR3 has 14 amino acids. Trimming stripped 3 bases from V and 3 bases from J, with 11 bases between. Germline V gives CDR1 MDHEN, CDR2 SYDVKM. Here the CDR3 DNA reads TGTGCCAGCAGTTTGAGGACCAGGGACACTGAAGCTTTCTTT. Its translation is CASSLRTRDTEAFF.

The V call is TRBV7-2, the J call TRBJ2-5; D is ambiguous. Germline CDR1 reads SGHTA; CDR2 reads FQGNSA. The V gene lost 1 base and the J gene lost 1 base, with 10 bases spanning the gap. CDR3 size: 15 residues. The CDR3 here is CASSLDSTPQETQYF. In nucleotides, the CDR3 is TGTGCCAGCAGCTTAGACAGTACACCCCAAGAGACCCAGTACTTC.

The rearrangement joins TRBV2 to TRBJ1-2; the match to TRBD1 covers 10 bases. The V and J ends lost 8 bases and 5 bases, in that order; junction bases with no gene match: 11. Germline values: CDR1 SNHLY, CDR2 FYNNEI. The CDR3 is 15 residues long. CDR3 DNA sequence: TGTGCCAGCCAAAAGACTCGACAGGGGGCTTATGGCTACACCTTC. Its protein is CASQKTRQGAYGYTF.

This clone showed up just a few times. The V call is TRBV6-1, the J call TRBJ2-7; a possible D gene is TRBD2 (6 bases). The germline V and J ends were trimmed by 6 bases and 3 bases, with 15 bases remaining between them. The length of the CDR3 is 14 residues. The germline V gene has CDR1 MNHNS and CDR2 SASEGT. The CDR3 DNA reads TGTGCCAGCAGGACGGGACTCGGTTACTACGAGCAGTACTTC. This codes for CASRTGLGYYEQYF.

The chain combines TRBV10-2 with TRBJ1-1, with TRBD1 identical over 7 bases. There are 13 residues in the CDR3. V was clipped by 7 bases and J by 4 bases; unmatched bases: 6. Germline lookup yields CDR1 WSHSY and CDR2 SAAADI. CDR3 in amino acids: CASMLTGVTEAFF. As DNA, the CDR3 is TGCGCCAGCATGTTAACAGGGGTCACTGAAGCTTTCTTT.

The chain combines TRBV4-1 with TRBJ2-1; no definite D call. Trimming cost V 0 bases and J 8 bases, with 14 bases left between them. The CDR3 is made up of 15 amino acids. CDR1 and CDR2 from the germline V gene are MGHRA and YSYEKL. CDR3 protein: CASSQEETREDEQFF. The CDR3 DNA reads as TGCGCCAGCAGCCAAGAGGAGACTCGCGAAGATGAGCAGTTCTTC.

The chain couples TRBV5-1 to TRBJ2-4; TRBD1 matches 9 bases. Germline V gene sequence: CDR1 SGHRS, CDR2 YFSETQ. The ends lost 4 bases at V and 2 bases at J; junction bases unmatched: 13. This CDR3 contains 18 residues. CDR3 sequence (DNA): TGCGCCAGCAGCGACCACCGGGACAGGGCTGGGACCAAAAACATTCAGTACTTC. Its translation is CASSDHRDRAGTKNIQYF.

The chain has TRBV15 and TRBJ2-7, with D perhaps matching TRBD2 (5 bases). The CDR3 is 15 amino acids. CDR1 LNHNV and CDR2 YYDKDF come from the germline V gene (reference sequence). The ends were cut back, 1 base at V and 2 bases at J, with 12 bases in the middle. CDR3 residues: CATSRGVSVTYEQYF. For the CDR3, the DNA is TGTGCCACCAGCAGAGGCGTTAGCGTGACCTACGAGCAGTACTTC.

The chain combines TRBV27 with TRBJ2-4, with D maybe TRBD1 (6 bases). CDR3 length equals 14 residues. The V gene's germline CDR1 is MNHEY and CDR2 SMNVEV (reference sequence). V lost 3 bases, J lost 9 bases, and 15 bases lay in between. CDR3 coding DNA: TGTGCCAGCAGTTTTGGGGCCCCCAGGGGCATTCAGTACTTC. It yields the protein CASSFGAPRGIQYF.

The CDR3 reads CASSLPSGGGYGYTF. CDR3 in DNA: TGTGCCAGCAGTTTACCATCGGGAGGTGGCTATGGCTACACCTTC. This chain links TRBV28 with TRBJ1-2; D uncertain. CDR1 is MDHEN and CDR2 is SYDVKM in the germline V gene. This CDR3 has 15 amino acids. The ends were cut back, 2 bases at V and 4 bases at J, with 14 bases in the middle.

This clone was seen a few times. This chain links TRBV28 with TRBJ2-7; 10 nucleotides align to TRBD2. The CDR3 is 15 amino acids. CDR1 and CDR2 from the germline V gene are MDHEN and SYDVKM. The trim removed 4 bases at V and 9 bases at J, leaving 12 bases unmatched. The CDR3 is CASSSPSGRGSVQYF. The CDR3 bases are TGTGCCAGCAGTTCCCCTAGCGGGAGAGGATCGGTGCAGTACTTC.

The chain uses TRBV30 and TRBJ1-5, with 7 bases aligning to TRBD1. The CDR3 sequence is 14 residues long. Germline lookup yields CDR1 GTSNPN and CDR2 SVGIG (reference sequence). Unmatched junction bases numbered 7, after V lost 4 bases and J lost 4 bases. In nucleotides, the CDR3 is TGTGCCTGGACTCTGGGACAGCAAAATCAGCCCCAGCATTTT. Protein sequence: CAWTLGQQNQPQHF.

Details on this clone: At the DNA level, this CDR3 is encoded by other sequences in the same sample as well. The J gene is TRBJ1-2, the V gene TRBV21-1; TRBD1 is the table's D call and was not checked against the DNA. TRBV21-1 is given as a pseudogene. This CDR3 spans 12 amino acids. The CDR3 sequence is CASSRNRYGYTF. In DNA form, the CDR3 reads TGTGCCAGCAGTAGAAACAGGTATGGCTACACCTTC.

CDR3 sequence reads: CASSFGGSHEQYF. CDR3 DNA: TGTGCCAGCAGCTTTGGGGGGAGCCACGAGCAGTACTTC. The V and J genes are TRBV5-6 and TRBJ2-7, with D perhaps TRBD2 (6 bases). The germline CDR1 and CDR2 sequences are SGHDT and YYEEEE. The CDR3 spans 13 residues. V was cut by 2 bases and J by 5 bases, with 11 bases left in between.

This chain links TRBV15 with TRBJ2-7; D gene unclear. Germline loops: CDR1 LNHNV, CDR2 YYDKDF (reference sequence). This CDR3 spans 13 amino acids. V lost 5 bases and J 0 bases, leaving 8 bases between the germline ends. Here the CDR3 DNA reads TGTGCCACCAGCTACCGGAGCTCCTACGAGCAGTACTTC. Translation gives CATSYRSSYEQYF.

In DNA form, the CDR3 reads TGTGCCACCAGCAGAGCCGCGAGCGGGAGGGCCTACAATGAGCAGTTCTTC. This codes for CATSRAASGRAYNEQFF. The rearrangement uses TRBV15 and TRBJ2-1; the match to TRBD2 covers 10 bases. The CDR3 spans 17 residues. Germline values: CDR1 LNHNV, CDR2 YYDKDF (reference sequence). V shed 1 base, J shed 2 bases, and the junction held 5 bases outside the gene matches.

The rearrangement uses TRBV9 and TRBJ1-1, with D perhaps matching TRBD1 (5 bases). In germline, CDR1 is SGDLS, CDR2 YYNGEE. The CDR3 length is 16 residues. Trimming removed 4 bases at V and 2 bases at J, with 18 bases between. The chain's CDR3 is CASSWLNGTPNTEAFF. CDR3 in DNA: TGTGCCAGCAGCTGGTTAAACGGGACTCCCAACACTGAAGCTTTCTTT.